This record looks at one T cell receptor (beta chain) sequence and its context. The antigen remains unidentified. This sample is drawn from a study of Tregs in tolerant kidney transplant recipients. Unstimulated regulatory T cells (CD4+CD25+CD127-), CD4+CD25- non-regulatory cells, CD4 and CD8 cells were FACS-sorted from thawed PBMCs. Study observations and caveats: No direct test of biological reproducibility was done here. Few patients were studied, so findings need validation in larger groups.

Libraries were prepared by immunoSEQ multiplex PCR; TCRdb keeps only in-frame clonotypes and omits some of them. Of some 110,000 clones in the sample, around 91% were seen once. CDR1 is LNHDA, CDR2 SQIVND, per germline (reference sequence). V lost 3 bases to trimming and J lost 5 bases, with 17 bases between them. This CDR3 comprises 16 residues. The sequence was collected from a human donor in good health. V gene TRBV19 combines with J gene TRBJ2-1; no firm D call. Sequencing was done on a sample of CD4+ T cells from blood. CDR3 DNA sequence: TGTGCCAGTAGTATTCCGGTCGGCAGAAGCCACAATGAGCAGTTCTTC. It specifies CASSIPVGRSHNEQFF.